The clone carrying this T cell receptor (beta chain) showed up just a few times. The record originates from a study of cytomegalovirus exposure and HLA in healthy donors. The study ran its PCR with 60 Vbeta and 13 Jbeta primers. Some clones are missing from TCRdb's copy, which holds only in-frame ones; the method was immunoSEQ multiplex PCR. The sample carries 150,000 or so clones, roughly 80% recorded once. Trimming left V 1 base short and J 4 bases short, with 12 bases between. This CDR3 has 15 amino acids. Germline V gives CDR1 SGHKS, CDR2 YYEKEE (reference sequence). Material for sequencing was PBMCs. This chain joins TRBV5-5 and TRBJ2-1; D perhaps matches TRBD1 (5 bases). The sequence was obtained from a man aged 50 or older in good health and CMV-seropositive. DNA for the CDR3: TGTGCCAGCAGCTTGCTCAGGGTAGGTTACAATGAGCAGTTCTTC. Translation gives CASSLLRVGYNEQFF.